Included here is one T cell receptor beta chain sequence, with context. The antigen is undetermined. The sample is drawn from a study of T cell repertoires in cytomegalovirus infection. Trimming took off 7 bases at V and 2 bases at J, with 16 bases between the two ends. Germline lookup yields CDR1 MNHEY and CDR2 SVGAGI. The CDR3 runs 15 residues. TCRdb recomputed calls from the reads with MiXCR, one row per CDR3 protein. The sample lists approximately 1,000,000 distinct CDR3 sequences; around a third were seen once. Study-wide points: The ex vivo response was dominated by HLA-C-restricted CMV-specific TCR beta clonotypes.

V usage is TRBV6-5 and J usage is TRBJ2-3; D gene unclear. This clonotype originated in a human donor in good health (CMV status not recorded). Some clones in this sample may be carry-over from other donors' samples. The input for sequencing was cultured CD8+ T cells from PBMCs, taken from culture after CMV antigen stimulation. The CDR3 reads CASIRDLEDTDTQYF. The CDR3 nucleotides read TGTGCCAGCATCAGAGACCTGGAAGACACAGATACGCAGTATTTT.